The next 11 T cell receptor beta chains were all read from a single sample in a study of blood T cells in healthy people across ages. PCR was performed a second time for roughly 7 to 12 cycles using a sample-barcoded 5' primer and a J-beta primer mix. Each CDR3 protein gets one entry after TCRdb re-called the 5' RACE reads with MiXCR. Of approximately 810,000 distinct CDR3 sequences detected, more than 25% appear once; the ten largest clones hold around 16%. The specimen sequenced was blood. These receptors were obtained from a woman of 80 years or more in good health.

Of note for this clonotype: A much more abundant neighbour one base away suggests this may be a read error. The chain combines TRBV20-1 with TRBJ2-3; 8 positions match TRBD2. CDR1 is DFQATT and CDR2 is SNEGSKA in the germline V gene (reference sequence). The CDR3 is made up of 16 amino acids. The V and J ends lost 6 bases and 0 bases, in that order; junction bases with no gene match: 11. This chain's CDR3 is CSAPRGGSLSTDTQYF. The CDR3 region has the DNA TGCAGTGCCCCCCGGGGGGGGAGCCTTAGCACAGATACGCAGTATTTT.

This clonotype has at least ten counts. The rearrangement joins TRBV3-1 to TRBJ1-1; D unclear. Trimming removed 3 bases from V and 4 bases from J, with 6 bases in between. There are 12 residues in the CDR3. CDR1 LGHDT and CDR2 YNNKEL come from the germline V gene (reference sequence). For the CDR3, the DNA is TGTGCCAGCAGCCAGGGTGGCACTGAAGCTTTCTTT. It codes for CASSQGGTEAFF.

Concerning this clonotype: A junction boundary mismatches the germline segment, possibly from a read error. The chain joins TRBV12-3 or TRBV12-4 to TRBJ2-3; D assignment may be TRBD1 or TRBD2 (5 bases each). The CDR3 is 15 residues long. CDR3 sequence: CASSLSRRGADMQYF. DNA of the CDR3: TGTGCCAGCAGTTTAAGTAGAAGGGGAGCAGATATGCAGTATTTT.

About this clonotype itself: A read error is possible here, since a much larger clone lies one base away. The gene calls are TRBV28 and TRBJ1-2; weak D call: TRBD1 (6 bases). Germline CDR1 MDHEN, CDR2 SYDVKM. Trimming removed 4 bases from V and 9 bases from J, with 18 bases in between. This CDR3 contains 14 residues. CDR3 residues: CASSSTGGTLRYTF. CDR3 DNA: TGTGCCAGCAGTTCCACGGGGGGCACCCTGCGCTACACCTTC.

Note on this clonotype: Compared with germline, one end of the junction differs, possibly owing to a read error. V and J are TRBV12-3 or TRBV12-4 and TRBJ2-3; 9 bases agree with TRBD2. The CDR3 length is 14 residues. DNA for the CDR3: TGTGCCAGCCATCGAGCGGGGGGACCAGATATGCAGTATTTT. Translation gives CASHRAGGPDMQYF.

This clonotype came up a few times. V usage is TRBV19 and J usage is TRBJ2-3; TRBD1 aligns across 8 bases. V shed 6 bases and J 4 bases; nucleotides not matched to a gene: 9. This CDR3 spans 15 amino acids. The germline V gene encodes CDR1 LNHDA and CDR2 SQIVND (reference sequence). CDR3 sequence (DNA): TGTGCCAGTAGCACCACCAGGGGGCACGCAGATACGCAGTATTTT. It yields the protein CASSTTRGHADTQYF.

About this clonotype: One end of the junction does not line up with germline, which may come from a read error. The V gene is TRBV20-1, the J gene TRBJ2-7, with TRBD2 as a possible D gene (5 bases). The CDR3 covers 11 residues. The germline gives CDR1 DFQATT, CDR2 SNEGSKA (reference sequence). DNA for the CDR3: TGCAGGGCTAGCCCCCAATTCGAGCAGTACTTC. It codes for CRASPQFEQYF.

This clonotype occurred many times. V is TRBV27 and J is TRBJ2-1; TRBD2 matches at 9 bases. The trim removed 5 bases at V and 0 bases at J, leaving 5 bases unmatched. CDR3 length: 16 residues. Germline V gives CDR1 MNHEY, CDR2 SMNVEV (reference sequence). The CDR3 sequence: CASSRPGLASYNEQFF. CDR3 in DNA: TGTGCCAGCAGTCGACCGGGACTAGCCTCCTACAATGAGCAGTTCTTC.

This clonotype was found once. The chain links TRBV7-2 to TRBJ1-1; D is unclear. Germline CDR1 reads SGHTA; CDR2 reads FQGNSA. Trimming took off 4 bases at V and 1 base at J, with 10 bases between the two ends. This CDR3 has 14 amino acids. The CDR3 sequence: CASSSLWKNTEAFF. The CDR3 DNA follows: TGTGCCAGCAGCTCTTTATGGAAGAACACTGAAGCTTTCTTT. The variable domain in full, completed from reference TRBV7-2 and TRBJ1-1, reads GAGVSQSPSNKVTEKGKDVELRCDPISGHTALYWYRQSLGQGLEFLIYFQGNSAPDKSGLPSDRFSAERTGGSVSTLTIQRTQQEDSAVYLCASSSLWKNTEAFFGQGTRLTVV.

The table lists this clonotype with many counts. The CDR3 loop reads CASKGTGDTGELFF. The CDR3 DNA follows: TGTGCCAGCAAAGGGACAGGGGACACCGGGGAGCTGTTTTTT. The rearrangement joins TRBV27 to TRBJ2-2; 10 positions agree with TRBD1. Germline values: CDR1 MNHEY, CDR2 SMNVEV (reference sequence). The CDR3 covers 14 residues. J lost 3 bases, V lost 7 bases, and 2 bases had no gene match.

For this clonotype: This clone may be a read error of a much larger clone one base away. The CDR3 spells CASSSVRTGQNYGFTF. CDR3 sequence (DNA): TGTGCCAGCAGCTCGGTCCGGACAGGGCAGAACTATGGCTTCACCTTC. The rearrangement uses TRBV11-2 and TRBJ1-2; TRBD1 matches at 8 bases. Germline loops: CDR1 SGHAT, CDR2 FQNNGV. This CDR3 has 16 residues.